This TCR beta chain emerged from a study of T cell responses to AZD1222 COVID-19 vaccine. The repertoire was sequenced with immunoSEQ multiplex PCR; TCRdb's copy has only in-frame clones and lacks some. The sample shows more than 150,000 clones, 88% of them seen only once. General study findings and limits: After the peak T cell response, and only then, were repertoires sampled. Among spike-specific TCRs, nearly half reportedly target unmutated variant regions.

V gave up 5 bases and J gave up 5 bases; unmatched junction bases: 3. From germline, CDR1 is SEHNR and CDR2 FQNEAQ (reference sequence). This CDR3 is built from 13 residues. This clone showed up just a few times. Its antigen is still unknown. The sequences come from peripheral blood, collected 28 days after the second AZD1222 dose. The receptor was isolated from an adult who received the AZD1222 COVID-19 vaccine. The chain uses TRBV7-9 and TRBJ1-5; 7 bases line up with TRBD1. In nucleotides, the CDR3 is TGTGCCAGCAGCCCCCAGGGGGATCAGCCCCAGCATTTT. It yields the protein CASSPQGDQPQHF.